Each of the 23 T cell receptor beta chains below was sequenced from the same sample in a study of blood T cell repertoires in COVID-19. Produced via immunoSEQ multiplex PCR; TCRdb's table is partial and in-frame only. The sample lists 140,000 or so clones, 70% to 90% occurring once. The source material was PBMCs or T cells enriched from blood (not recorded which). These receptor sequences come from a woman between 50 and 59 years old with acute COVID-19.

The chain recombines TRBV9 with TRBJ2-3, with a tentative D call TRBD2 (6 bases). Looked up from germline, CDR1 is SGDLS and CDR2 is YYNGEE. V gave up 4 bases and J gave up 5 bases, with 14 bases separating them. There are 14 residues in the CDR3. CDR3 residues: CASSPPYGGDTQYF. The CDR3 nucleotides are TGTGCCAGCAGCCCTCCCTACGGGGGAGATACGCAGTATTTT.

The V and J genes are TRBV9 and TRBJ2-5; D is unresolved. CDR3 length: 15 amino acids. Per germline, CDR1 SGDLS and CDR2 YYNGEE. V was pared by 2 bases and J by 1 base, with 12 bases between. The DNA of the CDR3 is TGTGCCAGCAGCGTTCTCCCGCGGAGCCAAGAGACCCAGTACTTC. It encodes CASSVLPRSQETQYF. Drawing the rest from reference TRBV9 and TRBJ2-5, the complete variable domain is DSGVTQTPKHLITATGQRVTLRCSPRSGDLSVYWYQQSLDQGLQFLIQYYNGEERAKGNILERFSAQQFPDLHSELNLSSLELGDSALYFCASSVLPRSQETQYFGPGTRLLVL.

The chain joins TRBV11-3 to TRBJ2-3; 10 bases agree with TRBD1. After removal of 5 bases from V and 2 bases from J, the junction contained 4 bases not matched to a gene. There are 15 residues in the CDR3. The germline gives CDR1 SGHNT, CDR2 YENEEA. The CDR3 coding sequence is TGTGCCAGCAGCGGGACAGGGGCGGTCACAGATACGCAGTATTTT. This gives the protein CASSGTGAVTDTQYF.

The rearrangement uses TRBV28 and TRBJ1-1; D is uncertain. Trimming took 8 bases from V and 5 from J, leaving 21 bases between them. The CDR3 loop spans 15 amino acids. Germline CDR1 MDHEN, CDR2 SYDVKM. CDR3 residues: CASGPSTGWRTEAFF. The CDR3 DNA reads TGTGCCAGCGGTCCTTCGACGGGTTGGCGAACTGAAGCTTTCTTT.

The gene calls are TRBV3-1 (or the pseudogene TRBV3-2) and TRBJ2-5, with 7 bases lining up with TRBD1. The V and J ends lost 4 bases and 4 bases, in that order; junction bases with no gene match: 9. This CDR3 has 15 amino acids. Germline CDR1 reads LGHDT; CDR2 reads YNNKEL (reference sequence). The CDR3 DNA reads as TGTGCCAGCAGCCCGGGCCCGAACAGGGGAGAGACCCAGTACTTC. Its translation is CASSPGPNRGETQYF.

The gene calls are TRBV25-1 and TRBJ2-6; D is unclear. V was trimmed by 4 bases and J by 0 bases, leaving 10 bases between them. Germline assignment: CDR1 MGHDK and CDR2 SYGVNS. The length of the CDR3 is 16 residues. DNA for the CDR3: TGTGCCAGCAGTGCCCCAGGCGTCTCTGGGGCCAACGTCCTGACTTTC. It translates to CASSAPGVSGANVLTF.

A few counts support this clone. The gene calls are TRBV12-5 and TRBJ2-7, with D uncertain. Trimming shortened V by 2 bases and J by 6 bases, and 8 bases separated the two germline ends. The CDR3 covers 12 residues. The germline V gene has CDR1 LGHNT and CDR2 FRNRAP. The CDR3 protein is CASGLTPGEQYF. In DNA, the CDR3 is TGTGCTAGTGGTTTGACCCCCGGCGAGCAGTACTTC. Supplemented by reference TRBV12-5 and TRBJ2-7, the full variable domain reads DARVTQTPRHKVTEMGQEVTMRCQPILGHNTVFWYRQTMMQGLELLAYFRNRAPLDDSGMPKDRFSAEMPDATLATLKIQPSEPRDSAVYFCASGLTPGEQYFGPGTRLTVT.

V is TRBV21-1 and J is TRBJ1-6; the table's D call, TRBD1, was not checked against the DNA. TRBV21-1 is reported as a pseudogene. This CDR3 has 16 amino acids. In DNA, the CDR3 is TGTGCCAGCAGCACGGCAGGGAAGGGGTTTAATTCACCCCTCCACTTT. Its protein is CASSTAGKGFNSPLHF.

The chain links TRBV27 to TRBJ2-3, with 10 bases lining up with TRBD2. V lost 3 bases, J lost 5 bases, and 5 bases stayed unmatched. The CDR3 covers 15 residues. Per germline, CDR1 MNHEY and CDR2 SMNVEV (reference sequence). DNA of the CDR3: TGTGCCAGCAGTTTGCTAGCGGGAGTAATAGATACGCAGTATTTT. It codes for CASSLLAGVIDTQYF.

The gene calls are TRBV28 and TRBJ2-2; 8 bases line up with TRBD2. CDR1 is MDHEN and CDR2 is SYDVKM in the germline V gene. The CDR3 has 17 amino acids. V shed 2 bases and J 3 bases; nucleotides not matched to a gene: 8. The CDR3 loop reads CASSLHAGGADTGELFF. Written as DNA, the CDR3 is TGTGCCAGCAGTTTACACGCGGGAGGTGCGGACACCGGGGAGCTGTTTTTT.

The chain carries TRBV5-1 and TRBJ2-1; 12 bases map to TRBD2. V dropped 3 bases and J dropped 7; count of bases not matched to a gene: 5. The CDR3 covers 15 residues. Per germline, CDR1 SGHRS and CDR2 YFSETQ. DNA for the CDR3: TGCGCCAGCAGCTCCGACCTAGCGGGAGGGAATGAGCAGTTCTTC. Translating it yields CASSSDLAGGNEQFF. Full variable domain (rest looked up from reference TRBV5-1 and TRBJ2-1): KAGVTQTPRYLIKTRGQQVTLSCSPISGHRSVSWYQQTPGQGLQFLFEYFSETQRNKGNFPGRFSGRQFSNSRSEMNVSTLELGDSALYLCASSSDLAGGNEQFFGPGTRLTVL.

The chain has TRBV5-6 and TRBJ1-3, with D perhaps matching TRBD1 (6 bases). The CDR3 extends over 18 amino acids. Trimming pared 1 base from V and 0 bases from J, leaving 17 bases between. CDR1 is SGHDT, CDR2 YYEEEE, per germline. The CDR3 here is CASSLLGAGGSSGNTIYF. The CDR3 DNA follows: TGTGCCAGCAGCTTGCTGGGGGCCGGCGGCAGCTCTGGAAACACCATATATTTT.

This clone has ten or more counts. The chain has TRBV3-1 (or the pseudogene TRBV3-2) and TRBJ2-2; 7 positions match TRBD2. The V gene's germline CDR1 is LGHDT and CDR2 YNNKEL (reference sequence). The CDR3 totals 13 residues. J gave up 6 bases and V 3 bases, and 1 base lay outside the gene matches. This chain's CDR3 is CASSHTSAGELFF. DNA for the CDR3: TGTGCCAGCAGCCATACTAGCGCCGGGGAGCTGTTTTTT.

This chain connects TRBV27 to TRBJ1-5; no definite D call. Looked up from germline, CDR1 is MNHEY and CDR2 is SMNVEV (reference sequence). V gave up 2 bases and J gave up 4 bases, with 12 bases separating them. This CDR3 comprises 15 residues. CDR3 protein: CASSLGRLGNQPQHF. The CDR3 nucleotides are TGTGCCAGCAGTTTAGGCAGGTTAGGTAATCAGCCCCAGCATTTT.

The chain carries TRBV9 and TRBJ1-1, with TRBD1 as a possible D gene (5 bases). This CDR3 region has 15 residues. V gave up 4 bases and J gave up 5 bases, with 18 bases separating them. Per germline, CDR1 SGDLS and CDR2 YYNGEE. The CDR3: CASSPQGALGTEAFF. CDR3 DNA sequence: TGTGCCAGCAGCCCCCAAGGGGCCCTAGGAACTGAAGCTTTCTTT.

V gene TRBV5-6 combines with J gene TRBJ2-1; D might be TRBD2 (5 bases). CDR3 length: 11 residues. Between the trimmed V and J ends, which lost 0 bases and 15 bases, there was a span of 10 bases. Per germline, CDR1 SGHDT and CDR2 YYEEEE. CDR3 DNA: TGTGCCAGCAGCTTGGCCGGGATGGGGTTCTTC. Translated: CASSLAGMGFF. Combining the CDR3 with reference TRBV5-6 and TRBJ2-1 gives the whole variable domain DAGVTQSPTHLIKTRGQQVTLRCSPKSGHDTVSWYQQALGQGPQFIFQYYEEEERQRGNFPDRFSGHQFPNYSSELNVNALLLGDSALYLCASSLAGMGFFGPGTRLTVL.

The rearrangement uses TRBV9 and TRBJ2-1; 11 bases match TRBD2. This CDR3 is built from 18 residues. CDR1 is SGDLS, CDR2 YYNGEE, per germline. Trimming removed 0 bases from V and 9 bases from J; junction bases left unmatched: 14. The CDR3 sequence is CASSVESTSGTAAGEQFF. The CDR3, as DNA: TGTGCCAGCAGCGTAGAGTCGACTAGCGGGACGGCCGCGGGTGAGCAGTTCTTC.

The genes are TRBV29-1 and TRBJ1-4, with a weak D call TRBD1 (6 bases). The CDR3 runs to 13 residues. V lost 6 bases and J 5 bases, leaving 13 bases between the germline ends. Germline-derived CDR1 and CDR2 are SQVTM and ANQGSEA. The CDR3 sequence: CSVADTGNEKLFF. The CDR3 coding sequence is TGCAGCGTCGCAGACACAGGGAATGAAAAACTGTTTTTT.

V is TRBV2 and J is TRBJ2-2; D possibly corresponds to TRBD1 (6 bases). CDR3 length: 13 amino acids. Germline V gives CDR1 SNHLY, CDR2 FYNNEI. V lost 8 bases and J 4 bases, leaving 11 bases between the germline ends. CDR3 amino acids: CASHPQGTGELFF. CDR3 DNA: TGTGCCAGCCACCCACAGGGCACCGGGGAGCTGTTTTTT.

This rearrangement joins TRBV2 to TRBJ1-6, with D perhaps matching TRBD1 (5 bases). Trimming took off 1 base at V and 10 bases at J, with 14 bases between the two ends. The CDR3 is 15 amino acids. Germline values: CDR1 SNHLY, CDR2 FYNNEI. DNA of the CDR3: TGTGCCAGCAGTGAAGTAGGGGTAATGAGGTCACCCCTCCACTTT. It yields the protein CASSEVGVMRSPLHF.

This chain uses TRBV5-1 with TRBJ1-1, with 7 positions matching TRBD1. The CDR3 covers 14 residues. Trimming removed 4 bases from V and 8 bases from J; junction bases left unmatched: 11. The germline gives CDR1 SGHRS, CDR2 YFSETQ. Here the CDR3 DNA reads TGCGCCAGCAGCGCTATTGGTACAGGGGAAGAAGCTTTCTTT. Translating gives CASSAIGTGEEAFF.

This rearrangement joins TRBV5-5 to TRBJ2-2; D perhaps matches TRBD2 (5 bases). This CDR3 spans 15 amino acids. Per the germline V gene, CDR1 is SGHKS and CDR2 is YYEKEE (reference sequence). Trimming cost V 5 bases and J 0 bases, with 11 bases left between them. CDR3 protein: CASSFGSANTGELFF. The CDR3 DNA follows: TGTGCCAGCAGTTTCGGTAGCGCGAACACCGGGGAGCTGTTTTTT.

This sequence joins TRBV19 and TRBJ2-7; D ambiguous. This CDR3 is built from 12 residues. Trimming took off 10 bases at V and 3 bases at J, with 13 bases between the two ends. Germline V gene data show CDR1 as LNHDA and CDR2 as SQIVND (reference sequence). The CDR3 DNA sequence: TGTGCCACCAGTAAAAATAACTACGAGCAGTACTTC. Translating it yields CATSKNNYEQYF. Looking up the rest from reference TRBV19 and TRBJ2-7 gives the full variable domain: DGGITQSPKYLFRKEGQNVTLSCEQNLNHDAMYWYRQDPGQGLRLIYYSQIVNDFQKGDIAEGYSVSREKKESFPLTVTSAQKNPTAFYLCATSKNNYEQYFGPGTRLTVT.